This TCR beta chain was profiled in a study of T cell repertoires in cytomegalovirus infection. Study background: Selected CMV epitopes included recently identified HLA-C-restricted ones as well as well-studied HLA-B-restricted ones. CMV infection and matching HLA type were both indicated by public TCR beta signatures. Findings of the study overall: CMV-specific HLA-C-restricted TCR beta clonotypes dominated the ex vivo response.

As to this clonotype: Its antigen is as yet unknown. Just one base apart from a much larger clone, this may be a read error.

TCRdb re-analysed the reads in MiXCR, keeping a single row per CDR3 protein. This sample carries about 920,000 distinct CDR3 sequences, around 31% of them seen once, and the ten largest clones take roughly 13%. The V gene's germline CDR1 is SGHVS and CDR2 FNYEAQ. J was trimmed by 3 bases and V by 7 bases; bases with no gene match: 10. The CDR3 loop spans 17 amino acids. The TCR was taken from a human donor in good health (CMV status not recorded). Some clones in this sample may be carry-over from other donors' samples. The V and J genes are TRBV7-6 and TRBJ2-6; 9 nucleotides line up with TRBD1. The specimen comprised cultured CD8+ T cells from PBMCs, sampled from culture after CMV antigen stimulation. Here the CDR3 reads CASNQGQGPIGANVLTF. CDR3 DNA sequence: TGTGCCAGCAACCAAGGACAGGGGCCGATTGGGGCCAACGTCCTGACTTTC.